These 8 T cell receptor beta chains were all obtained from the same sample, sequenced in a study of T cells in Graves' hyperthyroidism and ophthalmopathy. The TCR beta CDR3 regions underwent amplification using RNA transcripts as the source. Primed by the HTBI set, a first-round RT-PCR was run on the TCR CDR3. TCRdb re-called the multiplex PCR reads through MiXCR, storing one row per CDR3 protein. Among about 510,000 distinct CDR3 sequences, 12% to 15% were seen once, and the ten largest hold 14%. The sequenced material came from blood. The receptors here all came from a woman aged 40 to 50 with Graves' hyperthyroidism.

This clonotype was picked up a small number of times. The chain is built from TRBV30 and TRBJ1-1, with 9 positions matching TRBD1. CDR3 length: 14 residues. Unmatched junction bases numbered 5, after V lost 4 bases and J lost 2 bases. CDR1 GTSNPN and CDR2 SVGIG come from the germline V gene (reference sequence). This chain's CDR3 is CAWTGQGINTEAFF. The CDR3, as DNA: TGTGCCTGGACCGGACAGGGGATCAACACTGAAGCTTTCTTT.

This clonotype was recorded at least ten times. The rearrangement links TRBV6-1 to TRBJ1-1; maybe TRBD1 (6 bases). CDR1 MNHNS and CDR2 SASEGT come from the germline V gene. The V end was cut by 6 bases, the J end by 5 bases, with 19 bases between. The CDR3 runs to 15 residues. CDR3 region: CASRSSGGAGTEAFF. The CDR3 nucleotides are TGTGCCAGCAGATCCTCGGGGGGGGCTGGGACTGAAGCTTTCTTT.

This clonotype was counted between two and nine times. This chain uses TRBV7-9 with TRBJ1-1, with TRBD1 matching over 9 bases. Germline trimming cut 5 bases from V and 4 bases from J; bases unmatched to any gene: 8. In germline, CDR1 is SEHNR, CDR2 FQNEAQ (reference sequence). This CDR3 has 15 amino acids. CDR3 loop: CASSETGGLVTEAFF. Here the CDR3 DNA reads TGTGCCAGCAGCGAGACAGGGGGATTGGTCACTGAAGCTTTCTTT.

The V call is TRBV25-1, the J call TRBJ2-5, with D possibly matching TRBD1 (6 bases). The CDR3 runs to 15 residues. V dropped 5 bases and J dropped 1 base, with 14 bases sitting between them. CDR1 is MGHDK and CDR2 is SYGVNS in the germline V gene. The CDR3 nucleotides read TGTGCCAGCAGTATCTCAGGGGTCATCCAAGAGACCCAGTACTTC. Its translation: CASSISGVIQETQYF. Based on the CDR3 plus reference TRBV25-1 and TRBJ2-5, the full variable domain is EADIYQTPRYLVIGTGKKITLECSQTMGHDKMYWYQQDPGMELHLIHYSYGVNSTEKGDLSSESTVSRIRTEHFPLTLESARPSHTSQYLCASSISGVIQETQYFGPGTRLLVL.

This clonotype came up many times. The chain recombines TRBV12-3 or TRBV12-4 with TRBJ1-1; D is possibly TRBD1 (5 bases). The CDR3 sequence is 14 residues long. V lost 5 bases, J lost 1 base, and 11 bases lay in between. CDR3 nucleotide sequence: TGTGCCAGCAGTATCCGGGACCGGAACACTGAAGCTTTCTTT. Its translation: CASSIRDRNTEAFF.

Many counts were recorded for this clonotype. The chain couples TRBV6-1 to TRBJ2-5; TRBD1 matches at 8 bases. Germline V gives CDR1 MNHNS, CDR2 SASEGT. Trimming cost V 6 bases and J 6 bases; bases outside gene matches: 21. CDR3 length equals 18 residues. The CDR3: CASRRADRGKAQGKTQYF. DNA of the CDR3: TGTGCCAGCAGGAGGGCCGACAGGGGTAAAGCCCAGGGGAAGACCCAGTACTTC.

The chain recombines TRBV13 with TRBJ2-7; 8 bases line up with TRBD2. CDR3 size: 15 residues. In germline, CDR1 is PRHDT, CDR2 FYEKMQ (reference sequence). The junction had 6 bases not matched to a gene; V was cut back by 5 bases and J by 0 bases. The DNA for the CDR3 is TGTGCCAGCAGCGGGGTAGCGGGGAGCTCCTACGAGCAGTACTTC. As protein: CASSGVAGSSYEQYF.

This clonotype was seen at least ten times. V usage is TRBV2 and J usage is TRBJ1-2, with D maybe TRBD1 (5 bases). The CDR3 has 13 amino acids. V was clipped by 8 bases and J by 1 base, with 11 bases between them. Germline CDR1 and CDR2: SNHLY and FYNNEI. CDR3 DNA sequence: TGTGCCAGCCAGGGCCGTCTTAACTATGGCTACACCTTC. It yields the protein CASQGRLNYGYTF.